This T cell receptor (beta chain) was identified during a study of PD-1 blockade in classical Hodgkin lymphoma. Study background: With a 2-week interval, patients received intravenous nivolumab at 3 mg/kg. General study points: The study found complete responders had baseline diversity similar to newly diagnosed patients. By C4D1 there was a significant rise in CD4+ TCR diversity but not in CD8+ TCR diversity. The repertoire differences lack a defined cause, possibly disease activity or prior therapy.

The repertoire was sequenced with immunoSEQ multiplex PCR; TCRdb's copy has only in-frame clones and lacks some. The sample lists 20,000 to 30,000 clones; 70% to 80% were seen once. The CDR3 is made up of 12 amino acids. Germline V gene lookup returns CDR1 KGHSH and CDR2 LQKENI. V lost 3 bases, J lost 5 bases, and 8 bases lay in between. Note on this clone: Its specificity is unknown.

There was relapse after autologous stem cell transplantation in every patient, and there was variation in brentuximab vedotin exposure. J is TRBJ2-7 and V is TRBV18; D is ambiguous. This sequence originates from a human donor with classical Hodgkin lymphoma. The sequencing here drew on peripheral blood mononuclear cells (PBMCs), taken before the second cycle of nivolumab. CDR3 amino acids: CASSPSADEQYF. CDR3 in DNA: TGTGCCAGCTCACCCTCTGCGGACGAGCAGTACTTC.